These 5 T cell receptor beta chains were all obtained from the same sample, sequenced in a study of cytomegalovirus exposure and HLA in healthy donors. PCR was performed using 60 Vbeta and 13 Jbeta primers. Using immunoSEQ multiplex PCR, the repertoire was profiled, and TCRdb retains in-frame clones only, with some absent. The sample consists of 90,000 to 150,000 clones, 80% of them appearing once. Sequencing was carried out using PBMCs. The receptor source for this set is a man aged 50 to 59 in good health and CMV-seronegative.

V gene TRBV4-3 combines with J gene TRBJ2-3, with TRBD2 matching 10 bases. The junction had 9 bases not matched to a gene; V was cut back by 5 bases and J by 4 bases. The CDR3 is 16 residues long. Germline V CDR1 and CDR2: LGHNA, YSLEER. Here the CDR3 reads CASSNGQREGADTQYF. The CDR3 nucleotides read TGCGCCAGCAGCAACGGTCAGCGGGAGGGCGCAGATACGCAGTATTTT.

The table lists this clone with a few counts. V and J are TRBV6-5 and TRBJ1-1, with TRBD1 as a possible D gene (5 bases). The CDR3 covers 15 residues. V was pared by 2 bases and J by 5 bases, with 15 bases between. CDR1 and CDR2 from the germline V gene are MNHEY and SVGAGI. The CDR3 DNA reads as TGTGCCAGCAGTTACCTTAGGGGCGCGATTACTGAAGCTTTCTTT. It specifies CASSYLRGAITEAFF.

This clone was seen a handful of times. The V gene is TRBV7-3, the J gene TRBJ1-2; D is unclear. Germline V gene sequence: CDR1 SGHTA, CDR2 FQGTGA. The germline V and J ends were trimmed by 6 bases and 7 bases, with 12 bases remaining between them. CDR3 length: 12 amino acids. For the CDR3, the DNA is TGTGCCAGCAGAGAAAAGGGAGCTGGCTACACCTTC. Translation: CASREKGAGYTF.

This sequence joins TRBV5-4 and TRBJ1-2, with D tentatively TRBD1 (5 bases). The germline CDR1 and CDR2 sequences are SGHNT and YYREEE (reference sequence). With 1 base removed from V and 5 bases from J, the gap between germline ends came to 12 bases. The CDR3 is 14 residues long. The CDR3 DNA sequence: TGTGCCAGCAGCTTGAGGGGCAGCTTTTATGGCTACACCTTC. The encoded protein is CASSLRGSFYGYTF.

The chain is built from TRBV7-3 and TRBJ1-2; possible D gene TRBD1, 6 bases. V lost 4 bases and J lost 4, with 10 bases in between. The CDR3 consists of 13 residues. In germline, CDR1 is SGHTA, CDR2 FQGTGA. CDR3 in amino acids: CASSSVGAYGYTF. DNA of the CDR3: TGTGCCAGCAGCTCCGTGGGGGCCTATGGCTACACCTTC.